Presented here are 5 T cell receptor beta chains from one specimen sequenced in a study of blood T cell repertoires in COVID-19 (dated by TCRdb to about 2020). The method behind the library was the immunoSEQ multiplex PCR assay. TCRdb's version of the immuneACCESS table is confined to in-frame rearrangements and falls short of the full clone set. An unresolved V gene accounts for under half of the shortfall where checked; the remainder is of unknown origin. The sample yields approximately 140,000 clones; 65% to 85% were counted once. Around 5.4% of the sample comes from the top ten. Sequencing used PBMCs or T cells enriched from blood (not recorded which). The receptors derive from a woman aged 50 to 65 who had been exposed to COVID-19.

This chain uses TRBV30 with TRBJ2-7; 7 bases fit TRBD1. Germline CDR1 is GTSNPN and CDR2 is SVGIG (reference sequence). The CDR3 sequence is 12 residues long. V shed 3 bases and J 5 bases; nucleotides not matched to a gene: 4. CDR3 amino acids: CAWRADRDEQYF. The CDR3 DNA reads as TGTGCCTGGAGGGCCGACAGGGACGAGCAGTACTTC.

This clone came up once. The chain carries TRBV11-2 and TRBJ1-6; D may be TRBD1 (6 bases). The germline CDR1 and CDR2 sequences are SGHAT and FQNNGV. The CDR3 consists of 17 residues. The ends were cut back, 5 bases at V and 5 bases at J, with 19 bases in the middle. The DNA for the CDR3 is TGTGCCAGCAGCCCTAATTCGGGGGGGCACCATAATTCACCCCTCCACTTT. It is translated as CASSPNSGGHHNSPLHF.

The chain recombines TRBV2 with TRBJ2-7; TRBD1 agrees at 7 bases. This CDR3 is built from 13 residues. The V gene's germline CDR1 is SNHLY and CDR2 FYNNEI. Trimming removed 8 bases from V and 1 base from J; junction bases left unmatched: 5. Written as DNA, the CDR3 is TGTGCCAGCGGGGCAGGGGGTTCCTACGAGCAGTACTTC. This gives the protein CASGAGGSYEQYF.

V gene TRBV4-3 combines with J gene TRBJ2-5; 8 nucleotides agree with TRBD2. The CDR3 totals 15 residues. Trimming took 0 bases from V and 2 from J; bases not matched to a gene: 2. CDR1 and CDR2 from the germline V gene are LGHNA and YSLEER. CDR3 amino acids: CASSQDLAGQETQYF. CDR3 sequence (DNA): TGCGCCAGCAGCCAAGATTTAGCGGGGCAAGAGACCCAGTACTTC.

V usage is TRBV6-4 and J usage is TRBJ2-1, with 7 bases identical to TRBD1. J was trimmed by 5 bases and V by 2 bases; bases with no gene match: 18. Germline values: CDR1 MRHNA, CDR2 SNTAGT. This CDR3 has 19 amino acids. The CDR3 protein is CASSDPGQIREGTHNEQFF. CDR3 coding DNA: TGTGCCAGCAGTGACCCGGGACAGATCCGGGAAGGCACCCACAATGAGCAGTTCTTC.